The 8 T cell receptor beta chains presented below share a single source sample, sequenced in a study of T cell responses to AZD1222 COVID-19 vaccine. Data came from immunoSEQ multiplex PCR; TCRdb stores just in-frame clones and leaves some out. The table has approximately 140,000 clones, about 94% seen once. Sample: peripheral blood, taken on day 0 of AZD1222 vaccination. The receptors shown here come from an adult in good health.

The chain combines TRBV28 with TRBJ2-7; no firm D call. Germline CDR1 and CDR2: MDHEN and SYDVKM. Trimming took 2 bases from V and 7 from J, leaving 6 bases between them. CDR3 size: 11 residues. CDR3 amino acids: CASSLGQEQYF. In DNA, the CDR3 is TGTGCCAGCAGTTTAGGGCAGGAGCAGTACTTC. The full variable domain, rest sourced from reference TRBV28 and TRBJ2-7, is DVKVTQSSRYLVKRTGEKVFLECVQDMDHENMFWYRQDPGLGLRLIYFSYDVKMKEKGDIPEGYSVSREKKERFSLILESASTNQTSMYLCASSLGQEQYFGPGTRLTVT.

This clone was observed a few times. The rearrangement uses TRBV7-9 and TRBJ2-1; 8 positions match TRBD2. The CDR3 is made up of 16 amino acids. Trimming at V came to 5 bases and at J to 0 bases, leaving 6 bases not matched to a gene. Germline CDR1 SEHNR, CDR2 FQNEAQ (reference sequence). This chain's CDR3 is CASSPTSGSSYNEQFF. The CDR3 DNA follows: TGTGCCAGCAGCCCCACTAGCGGAAGCTCCTACAATGAGCAGTTCTTC.

This rearrangement joins TRBV3-1 (or the pseudogene TRBV3-2) to TRBJ1-3, with TRBD1 matching 9 bases. With 1 base clipped from V and 4 bases from J, the junction kept 5 bases outside the gene matches. Germline V gene data show CDR1 as LGHDT and CDR2 as YNNKEL (reference sequence). The CDR3 is 16 amino acids. This CDR3 is CASSQVGTGYGNTIYF. In DNA form, the CDR3 reads TGTGCCAGCAGCCAAGTGGGGACAGGGTACGGAAACACCATATATTTT.

This rearrangement joins TRBV30 to TRBJ2-7; 8 bases fit TRBD1. The CDR3 extends over 14 amino acids. The V and J ends lost 3 bases and 3 bases, in that order; junction bases with no gene match: 7. Looked up from germline, CDR1 is GTSNPN and CDR2 is SVGIG (reference sequence). The CDR3 sequence: CAWRTGTGHYEQYF. Written as DNA, the CDR3 is TGTGCCTGGAGAACCGGGACAGGACACTACGAGCAGTACTTC.

J is TRBJ2-7 and V is TRBV28; 8 nucleotides align to TRBD2. The germline gives CDR1 MDHEN, CDR2 SYDVKM. The junction had 6 bases not matched to a gene; V was cut back by 3 bases and J by 2 bases. The CDR3 runs to 15 residues. This CDR3 reads CASSFSSGGPYEQYF. CDR3 in DNA: TGTGCCAGCAGTTTTTCCAGCGGGGGCCCCTACGAGCAGTACTTC.

This sequence joins TRBV11-1 and TRBJ2-5; D call uncertain. Germline loops: CDR1 SGHAT, CDR2 FQDESV (reference sequence). The CDR3 totals 13 residues. Deletions cut 5 bases from V and 4 bases from J, with 11 bases between. As DNA, the CDR3 is TGTGCCAGCAGCGCCGCAGGAACAGAGACCCAGTACTTC. It specifies CASSAAGTETQYF.

V gene TRBV12-5 combines with J gene TRBJ1-1; D unresolved. CDR3 length: 13 amino acids. The V and J ends lost 4 bases and 5 bases respectively, with 11 bases between them. Germline V lookup: CDR1 LGHNT, CDR2 FRNRAP. DNA of the CDR3: TGTGCTAGTGGTTCCCACCGGGGAACTGAAGCTTTCTTT. Amino acids: CASGSHRGTEAFF.

This chain joins TRBV19 and TRBJ1-1; maybe TRBD1 (5 bases). CDR1 and CDR2 (germline): LNHDA, SQIVND (reference sequence). Trimming shortened V by 5 bases and J by 4 bases, and 11 bases separated the two germline ends. The CDR3 totals 13 residues. The CDR3 region has the DNA TGTGCCAGTAGTCTAAACGGGGGCACTGAAGCTTTCTTT. As protein: CASSLNGGTEAFF.